The 8 T cell receptor beta chains below come from one sample, sequenced in a study of neurological immune-mediated disorders. TCRdb independently ran MiXCR on the 5' RACE reads; one entry per CDR3 protein. This sample has some 20,000 distinct CDR3 sequences, with about 30% found just once. Sequenced: PBMCs. These receptors all come from a man aged 50 to 60 with HTLV-1-associated myelopathy (HAM/TSP).

The chain has TRBV7-2 and TRBJ2-5; 13 bases map to TRBD2. In germline, CDR1 is SGHTA, CDR2 FQGNSA. With V trimmed by 5 bases and J by 5 bases, 8 bases remained unmatched. The CDR3 covers 16 residues. The CDR3 DNA reads as TGTGCCAGCAGCCTAACTAGCGGGGGGGCGAGGGAGACCCAGTACTTC. It specifies CASSLTSGGARETQYF. The whole variable domain, remainder taken from reference TRBV7-2 and TRBJ2-5, is GAGVSQSPSNKVTEKGKDVELRCDPISGHTALYWYRQSLGQGLEFLIYFQGNSAPDKSGLPSDRFSAERTGGSVSTLTIQRTQQEDSAVYLCASSLTSGGARETQYFGPGTRLLVL.

The chain joins TRBV10-2 to TRBJ1-3, with D unclear. CDR1 WSHSY and CDR2 SAAADI come from the germline V gene. Trimming stripped 5 bases from V and 0 bases from J, with 5 bases between. The CDR3 length is 13 residues. CDR3 nucleotides: TGCGCCAGCAGTAGTAGCTCTGGAAACACCATATATTTT. It translates to CASSSSSGNTIYF.

The chain employs TRBV12-3 or TRBV12-4 and TRBJ2-7; 9 nucleotides align to TRBD1. This CDR3 contains 13 residues. The J segment lost 3 bases and the V segment lost 7 bases, leaving 4 bases of the junction unmatched. The CDR3 here is CASTGTGYYEQYF. CDR3 DNA: TGTGCCAGCACCGGGACAGGGTACTACGAGCAGTACTTC.

This clonotype came up a few times. The rearrangement links TRBV3-1 to TRBJ1-1; D is unclear. V was pared by 3 bases and J by 0 bases, with 14 bases between. The CDR3 is made up of 16 amino acids. CDR1 is LGHDT, CDR2 YNNKEL, per germline (reference sequence). CDR3 coding DNA: TGTGCCAGCAGCCAGGACGAGACCCTAATGAACACTGAAGCTTTCTTT. Residues: CASSQDETLMNTEAFF.

This clonotype showed up just once. The chain carries TRBV2 and TRBJ2-3; D gene uncertain. The ends were cut back, 1 base at V and 2 bases at J, with 1 base in the middle. Germline V gene sequence: CDR1 SNHLY, CDR2 FYNNEI. The length of the CDR3 is 12 residues. Written as DNA, the CDR3 is TGTGCCAGCAGTGAAGACACAGATACGCAGTATTTT. Translating it yields CASSEDTDTQYF.

This clonotype was seen only a few times. CDR3 sequence reads: CASSQEETSQGQETQYF. The CDR3 DNA reads as TGCGCCAGCAGCCAAGAAGAGACTAGCCAGGGGCAAGAGACCCAGTACTTC. The chain combines TRBV4-1 with TRBJ2-5, with a tentative D call TRBD2 (7 bases). The CDR3 contains 17 residues. CDR1 is MGHRA, CDR2 YSYEKL, per germline. V gave up 0 bases and J gave up 2 bases, with 16 bases separating them.

The rearrangement uses TRBV6-5 and TRBJ2-5, with D possibly matching TRBD2 (6 bases). This CDR3 is built from 15 residues. The germline CDR1 and CDR2 sequences are MNHEY and SVGAGI. Trimming removed 9 bases from V and 7 bases from J, with 24 bases in between. CDR3 bases: TGTGCCAGTATCGAAGGCGGGGTCCCTTCCTGGACCCAGTACTTC. This translates into CASIEGGVPSWTQYF.

This clonotype has a handful of counts. This chain joins TRBV5-1 and TRBJ1-1, with 7 bases lining up with TRBD1. Trimming at V came to 4 bases and at J to 1 base, leaving 7 bases not matched to a gene. This CDR3 is 15 amino acids long. Germline V CDR1 and CDR2: SGHRS, YFSETQ. The CDR3 reads CASSGDSLSNTEAFF. The CDR3 bases are TGCGCCAGCAGCGGGGACAGTCTTTCGAACACTGAAGCTTTCTTT.